The clone carrying this T cell receptor beta chain showed up just a few times. Produced via immunoSEQ multiplex PCR; TCRdb's table is partial and in-frame only. The table has some 35,000 clones, roughly a third seen once; the top ten hold around 8.9%. Germline assignment: CDR1 MNHGY and CDR2 SAAAGT. This CDR3 region has 13 residues. Trimming took 10 bases from V and 0 from J, leaving 12 bases between them. The source of the sample is a study of PD-L1 blockade in urothelial cancer. The sequence derives from a man in his 60s with urothelial cancer. The chain employs TRBV6-8 and TRBJ1-2; the D gene is possibly TRBD1 (5 bases). Specimen: tumor tissue, collected before atezolizumab (anti-PD-L1) treatment. The CDR3 loop reads CAISRDPNYGYTF. The CDR3 DNA reads as TGTGCCATCAGCCGGGACCCTAACTATGGCTACACCTTC.